The 21 T cell receptor beta chains presented below share a single source sample, sequenced in a study of beta chain features in type 1 diabetes. Overall study results and limits: All four CD4+ subsets of Type 1 diabetes patients contained TCRB CDR3s that were moderately but significantly shorter.

Reverse transcription of all isolated RNA meant that expressed TCRB transcripts were sequenced. Assay: immunoSEQ multiplex PCR; the TCRdb copy retains only in-frame clones and omits some. The sample includes hundreds of thousands of clones, roughly a tenth of them seen just once. These TCRs are of unknown antigen specificity. Source material: naive CD4+ T cells from blood. Source of these receptors: a man aged 30 to 39 with type 1 diabetes.

There are a few counts of this clone. The V and J genes are TRBV5-1 and TRBJ2-3; TRBD2 might be the D (6 bases). Germline V gene sequence: CDR1 SGHRS, CDR2 YFSETQ. Trimming left V 4 bases short and J 6 bases short, with 18 bases between. CDR3 length: 15 amino acids. CDR3 protein: CASSLRDSKGDTQYF. The CDR3 DNA sequence: TGCGCCAGCAGCCTCCGGGACTCCAAAGGGGATACGCAGTATTTT.

This clone was observed a handful of times. Other nucleotide sequences in the sample specify the same CDR3. The V gene is TRBV5-1, the J gene TRBJ2-3, with D possibly TRBD2 on 6 matching bases. The V gene's germline CDR1 is SGHRS and CDR2 YFSETQ. This CDR3 is 15 amino acids long. Trimming pared 1 base from V and 3 bases from J, leaving 12 bases between. Written as DNA, the CDR3 is TGCGCCAGCAGCTTGTACCGGGGGTCGACAGATACGCAGTATTTT. Its protein product is CASSLYRGSTDTQYF.

The J gene is TRBJ1-6, the V gene TRBV30, with D tentatively TRBD1 (6 bases). Germline-derived CDR1 and CDR2 are GTSNPN and SVGIG (reference sequence). CDR3 size: 16 residues. V was clipped by 6 bases and J by 0 bases, with 15 bases between them. The CDR3 nucleotides read TGTGCCTGTGACAGGACGCACCGCTCCTATAATTCACCCCTCCACTTT. Encoded protein: CACDRTHRSYNSPLHF.

The chain is built from TRBV19 and TRBJ1-4; D is uncertain. Looked up from germline, CDR1 is LNHDA and CDR2 is SQIVND (reference sequence). The CDR3 spans 15 residues. Trimming pared 3 bases from V and 6 bases from J, leaving 14 bases between. The CDR3 coding sequence is TGTGCCAGTAGTATTAGGAGAACGAGGGATGAAAAACTGTTTTTT. Protein sequence: CASSIRRTRDEKLFF.

Only a few counts were recorded for this clone. V usage is TRBV7-3 and J usage is TRBJ2-3, with D tentatively TRBD1 (6 bases). There are 19 residues in the CDR3. Trimming removed 2 bases from V and 0 bases from J, with 21 bases in between. Germline CDR1 and CDR2: SGHTA and FQGTGA. This chain's CDR3 is CASSLGVAGARLSTDTQYF. Written as DNA, the CDR3 is TGTGCCAGCAGCTTAGGTGTGGCAGGGGCGCGCCTAAGCACAGATACGCAGTATTTT.

This chain uses TRBV6-5 with TRBJ2-6; weak D call: TRBD1 (7 bases). V lost 6 bases and J lost 2, with 14 bases in between. The CDR3 contains 16 residues. Germline CDR1 MNHEY, CDR2 SVGAGI. Written as DNA, the CDR3 is TGTGCCAGCAGATACAGGGGAGGAACTGGGGCCAACGTCCTGACTTTC. It encodes CASRYRGGTGANVLTF.

This clone was seen a few times. V and J are TRBV18 and TRBJ2-4; tentatively, D is TRBD2 (6 bases). The CDR3 runs to 15 residues. Deletions cut 3 bases from V and 3 bases from J, with 12 bases between. CDR1 and CDR2 from the germline V gene are KGHSH and LQKENI. The CDR3 sequence is CASSPPAGSKNIQYF. The CDR3 nucleotides read TGTGCCAGCTCACCCCCGGCCGGGAGCAAAAACATTCAGTACTTC.

The chain combines TRBV7-6 with TRBJ2-7, with a weak D call TRBD2 (6 bases). The CDR3 extends over 17 amino acids. Per germline, CDR1 SGHVS and CDR2 FNYEAQ. V was pared by 2 bases and J by 0 bases, with 17 bases between. DNA of the CDR3: TGTGCCAGCAGCTTAAGTACAGGAGGGACGGTCTCCTACGAGCAGTACTTC. Encoded protein: CASSLSTGGTVSYEQYF.

The chain is built from TRBV5-1 and TRBJ2-7, with TRBD2 identical over 8 bases. V dropped 0 bases and J dropped 3; count of bases not matched to a gene: 8. This CDR3 is built from 16 residues. From germline, CDR1 is SGHRS and CDR2 YFSETQ. CDR3 sequence reads: CASSLAGTRVYYEQYF. The DNA for the CDR3 is TGCGCCAGCAGCTTGGCCGGGACTAGAGTATACTACGAGCAGTACTTC.

This clone has a handful of counts. This chain uses TRBV6-5 with TRBJ2-7; 8 bases are shared with TRBD2. Germline values: CDR1 MNHEY, CDR2 SVGAGI. The CDR3 has 15 amino acids. The V and J ends lost 0 bases and 4 bases, in that order; junction bases with no gene match: 5. The CDR3 bases are TGTGCCAGCAGTTACTCGTCGGGGGGGATTTACGAGCAGTACTTC. Translating it yields CASSYSSGGIYEQYF.

This clone was found a few times. The V gene is TRBV4-2, the J gene TRBJ1-2; D is uncertain. Germline V gene lookup returns CDR1 LGHNA and CDR2 YNFKEQ. The germline V and J ends were trimmed by 2 bases and 2 bases, with 15 bases remaining between them. This CDR3 has 16 amino acids. The CDR3 region has the DNA TGTGCCAGCAGCCAACGTATGGTCCAGATCAACTATGGCTACACCTTC. This encodes CASSQRMVQINYGYTF.

This clone has only a few counts. This rearrangement joins TRBV6-5 to TRBJ2-7, with D possibly TRBD1 on 6 matching bases. This CDR3 spans 13 amino acids. Germline CDR1 is MNHEY and CDR2 is SVGAGI. Deletions cut 6 bases from V and 3 bases from J, with 12 bases between. The CDR3 reads CASSRTAFYEQYF. DNA of the CDR3: TGTGCCAGCAGCCGGACAGCCTTCTACGAGCAGTACTTC.

The chain is built from TRBV5-1 and TRBJ1-2, with D possibly matching TRBD1 (5 bases). The V gene's germline CDR1 is SGHRS and CDR2 YFSETQ. The V and J ends lost 4 bases and 5 bases respectively, with 12 bases between them. The CDR3 is made up of 13 amino acids. CDR3 sequence: CASSPSGAYGYTF. Here the CDR3 DNA reads TGCGCCAGCAGCCCGAGCGGGGCATATGGCTACACCTTC.

The gene calls are TRBV21-1 and TRBJ2-1; the D call in the table, TRBD2, was not verified against the DNA. TRBV21-1 is a pseudogene locus. The CDR3 sequence is 16 residues long. The CDR3 DNA sequence: TGTGCCAGCAGTCCCACGACTAGCGGGTCCTACAATGAGCAGTTCTTC. Translating it yields CASSPTTSGSYNEQFF.

Points on this clone: One end of the junction fails to match germline, which may point to a read error. This rearrangement joins TRBV6-6 to TRBJ1-1; 7 nucleotides align to TRBD1. The CDR3 has 12 residues. Germline CDR1 reads MNHNY; CDR2 reads SVGAGI (reference sequence). The CDR3 DNA follows: TGTGCCGGCAGTTACAGGGGCACTGAAGCTTTCTTT. Translated, it gives CAGSYRGTEAFF.

Note on this clone: At one end, the junction sequence differs from germline, possibly due to a read error. The chain carries TRBV5-6 and TRBJ1-5, with TRBD1 identical over 7 bases. Germline V gene sequence: CDR1 SGHDT, CDR2 YYEEEE. This CDR3 has 15 residues. CDR3 protein: CTSSLRAGGNQPQHF. As DNA, the CDR3 is TGTACCAGCAGCTTGAGGGCAGGGGGGAATCAGCCCCAGCATTTT.

This chain links TRBV5-4 with TRBJ2-5; D possibly corresponds to TRBD2 (6 bases). This CDR3 is 15 amino acids long. V lost 1 base to trimming and J lost 4 bases, with 14 bases between them. The V gene's germline CDR1 is SGHNT and CDR2 YYREEE (reference sequence). The CDR3 nucleotides read TGTGCCAGCAGCTTGCGCGGGGCCGGGGTAGAGACCCAGTACTTC. It codes for CASSLRGAGVETQYF.

Only a few counts were recorded for this clone. Other DNA sequences in this sample translate to the same CDR3. This chain joins TRBV5-1 and TRBJ1-2; D possibly corresponds to TRBD1 (5 bases). This CDR3 has 13 residues. CDR1 SGHRS and CDR2 YFSETQ come from the germline V gene. V was shortened by 0 bases and J by 4 bases, with 7 bases between the two germline ends. CDR3 loop: CASSLGQSYGYTF. The CDR3, as DNA: TGCGCCAGCAGCTTGGGACAGTCCTATGGCTACACCTTC.

V gene TRBV7-2 combines with J gene TRBJ1-3; tentative D call: TRBD1 (5 bases). The CDR3 length is 15 residues. Germline V lookup: CDR1 SGHTA, CDR2 FQGNSA. V gave up 1 base and J gave up 0 bases, with 7 bases separating them. CDR3 sequence: CASSLVGVSGNTIYF. CDR3 DNA: TGTGCCAGCAGCTTAGTAGGGGTCTCTGGAAACACCATATATTTT.

This sequence joins TRBV4-1 and TRBJ2-7; D may be TRBD1 (7 bases). The CDR3 has 15 residues. CDR1 and CDR2 from the germline V gene are MGHRA and YSYEKL. V was shortened by 4 bases and J by 2 bases, with 15 bases between the two germline ends. CDR3 loop: CASSRLDREAYEQYF. The CDR3 DNA sequence: TGCGCCAGCAGCCGACTAGACAGGGAAGCCTACGAGCAGTACTTC.

The chain recombines TRBV28 with TRBJ2-7; D is unclear. Per germline, CDR1 MDHEN and CDR2 SYDVKM. CDR3 length: 10 amino acids. Trimming removed 6 bases at V and 8 bases at J, with 8 bases between. CDR3 nucleotides: TGTGCCAGCAGGGTCAGGCAGCAGTACTTC. It translates to CASRVRQQYF.